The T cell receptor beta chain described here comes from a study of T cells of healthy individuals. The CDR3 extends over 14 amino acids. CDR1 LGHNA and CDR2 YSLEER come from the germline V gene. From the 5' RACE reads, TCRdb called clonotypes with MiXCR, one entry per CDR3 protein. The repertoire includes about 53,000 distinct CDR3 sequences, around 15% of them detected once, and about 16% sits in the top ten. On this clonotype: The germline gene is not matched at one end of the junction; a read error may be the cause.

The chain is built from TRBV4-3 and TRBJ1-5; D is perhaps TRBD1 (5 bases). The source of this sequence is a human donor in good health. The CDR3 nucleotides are TGTGCCAGCAGCCGCGACAGATTGAATCAGCCCCAGCATTTT. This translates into CASSRDRLNQPQHF.